This T cell receptor (beta chain) was obtained from a study of blood T cell repertoires in COVID-19. Study-level information: The United States, Italy and Spain were the sources of the acute and convalescent COVID-19 samples. Sources were T cells, B-cell-depleted T cells, or PBMCs; the material itself was cDNA or gDNA.

Trimming removed 3 bases at V and 1 base at J, with 7 bases between. This CDR3 contains 13 residues. Germline V lookup: CDR1 SGHRS, CDR2 YFSETQ. Seattle participants joined during active infection and were tracked over time. Original handling: Counts of nucleated cells, estimated from reference gene primer amplification, were obtained. Sequencing used immunoSEQ multiplex PCR; TCRdb keeps in-frame clones, though not all of them. V and J calls and clone size are as listed in that table; D and trimming were resolved from the DNA. This sample has approximately 350,000 clones, with about 86% found just once.

The specimen was peripheral blood. The V and J genes are TRBV5-1 and TRBJ1-1, with unresolved D. This receptor was taken from a woman between 55 and 75 years old with COVID-19, enrolled during active disease. The CDR3 sequence is CASSSEGNTEAFF. The CDR3 bases are TGCGCCAGCAGCTCAGAGGGGAACACTGAAGCTTTCTTT.